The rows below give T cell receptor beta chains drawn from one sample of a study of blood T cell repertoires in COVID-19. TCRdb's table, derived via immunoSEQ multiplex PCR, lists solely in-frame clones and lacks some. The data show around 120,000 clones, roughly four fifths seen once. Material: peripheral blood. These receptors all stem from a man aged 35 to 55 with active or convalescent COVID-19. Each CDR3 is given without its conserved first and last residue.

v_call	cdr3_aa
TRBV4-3	ASSQEGRYQETQY
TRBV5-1	ASSSLGGAKETQY
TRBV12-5	ASVTGGRGETQY
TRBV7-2	ASSLHRGGLYEQY
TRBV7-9	ASSLGQGASYEDTQY
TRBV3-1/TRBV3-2	ASSPTNRVSGNTIY
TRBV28	ASSLMGQGAEKLF
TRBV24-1	ATSFSGTDTQY
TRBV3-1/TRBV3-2	ASGRQGNTGELF
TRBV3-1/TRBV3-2	ASSLQGPTGELF
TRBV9	ASSPGIAGVRTDTQY
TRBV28	ASSRLAERTGELF
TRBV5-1	ASRLLFLLAGGDNEQF
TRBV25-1	ASSEPRLAGVSTDTQY
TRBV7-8	ASSTTGTSGGSEQF
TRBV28	ASSLYRGNSPLH
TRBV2	ASKDHGQGNTEAF
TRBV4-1	ASSQDTGGLEQF
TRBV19	ASSIGEGNYEQY
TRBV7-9	ASGGGASTDTQY
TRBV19	ASSGPAQGFTDTQY
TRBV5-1	ASSPTPRQGDTGELF
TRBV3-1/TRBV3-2	ASSQRGGTDTQY
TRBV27	ASSRRGDTEAF
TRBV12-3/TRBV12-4	ASSLTRKETQY
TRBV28	ASRSLQVAGASNTGELF
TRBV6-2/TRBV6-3	ASSHGQGATNEKLF
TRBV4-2	ASSQTSGGSLYEQY
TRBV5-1	ASSQNPQGSGANVLT
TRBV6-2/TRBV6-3	ASSYLHGDTEAF
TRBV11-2	ASSPGTAYGYT
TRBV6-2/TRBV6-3	ASSSFGSGNTEAF
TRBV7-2	ASSQTRYEQY
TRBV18	ASSPRAGDTGELF
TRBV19	ASSLYGPRGGNEQF
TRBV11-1	ASSSNLQGAQWGVY
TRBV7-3	ASSLRTGKSGELF
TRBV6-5	ASSYPGGRTEAF
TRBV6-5	ASSSKRGGPTGELF
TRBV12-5	ASGSVTDEAF
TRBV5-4	ASSLALAEDTQY
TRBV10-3	AISDEQGGVGYEQY
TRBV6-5	ASSSGGIGNQPQH
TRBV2	ASTGTGNNEQF
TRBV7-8	ASSLGLGEAF
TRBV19	ASSIGGSSGLMRINEKLF
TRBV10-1	ASRADRGLNTEAF
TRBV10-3	AISEASRAGEKLF
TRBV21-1	ASSTPCRVLYEQY
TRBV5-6	ASSLDGRGRTNEKLF
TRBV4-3	ASSQEHQRGGQTQY